The rows below give T cell receptor beta chains drawn from one sample of a study of OX40 agonist ivuxolimab in advanced cancers. Assay: immunoSEQ multiplex PCR; the TCRdb copy retains only in-frame clones and omits some. The table lists roughly 84,000 clones, 81% of them singletons. The sample was CD4+ or CD8+ T cells sorted from blood, taken in a trial of the OX40 agonist ivuxolimab. These receptors were collected from an adult with an advanced solid tumor such as melanoma, head and neck, liver or kidney cancer. CDR3s include the opening cysteine and the closing phenylalanine or tryptophan. The order of the fields is J gene, clone size, D gene, V gene, CDR3 DNA, CDR3 protein. A D gene is named only where the DNA matches it firmly. The size entry is marked missing in some rows and otherwise reads once, few, many or a size class.

>TRBJ2-2|-|TRBD1|TRBV19
TGTGCCAGTAGTGACAGGGGTGCCGGGGAGCTGTTTTTT
CASSDRGAGELFF
>TRBJ1-5|-|-|TRBV28
TGTGCCAGCAGTTACGGGCCCCAGCATTTT
CASSYGPQHF
>TRBJ2-3|-|TRBD2|TRBV6-1
TGTGCCAGCAGAGGTACGACTAGCGGGGCAGATACGCAGTATTTT
CASRGTTSGADTQYF
>TRBJ2-1|-|TRBD2|TRBV29-1
TGCAGCGTTAAAAATTTCGGCGGGGAGGGCCGCTACAATGAGCAGTTCTTC
CSVKNFGGEGRYNEQFF
>TRBJ2-7|-|-|TRBV11-2
TGTGCCAGCAGCTTAGATTACAGCTCCTACGAGCAGTACTTC
CASSLDYSSYEQYF
>TRBJ1-5|-|-|TRBV6-1
TGTGCCAGCAGTGGTATGCAGGGGATTCAGCCCCAGCATTTT
CASSGMQGIQPQHF
>TRBJ1-2|-|-|TRBV5-1
TGCGCCAGCAGCTTGGCGGGGTATGGCTACACCTTC
CASSLAGYGYTF
>TRBJ2-7|-|TRBD1|TRBV6-1
TGTGCCAGCAGTGATAGGGGACAGTCCTACGAGCAGTACTTC
CASSDRGQSYEQYF
>TRBJ2-1|-|TRBD2|TRBV10-3
TGTGCCATCAGTGAGAGGGCTAGCGGGGGGGTGAGTAATGAGCAGTTCTTC
CAISERASGGVSNEQFF
>TRBJ2-1|-|TRBD2|TRBV7-2
TGTGCCAGCAGCTGGGGACTAGCGGGAGGGCCCGAGCAGTTCTTC
CASSWGLAGGPEQFF
>TRBJ2-7|-|-|TRBV21-1
TGTGCCAGCAGCAAAGTTACGGAACCTTACGAGCAGTACTTC
CASSKVTEPYEQYF
>TRBJ1-2|many|-|TRBV6-5
TGTGCCAGCAGTTACGACGAGGGGGACTATGGCTACACCTTC
CASSYDEGDYGYTF
>TRBJ2-1|-|-|TRBV9
TGTGCCAGCAGCGAACAAGGGAGTGGCAATGAGCAGTTCTTC
CASSEQGSGNEQFF
>TRBJ1-1|-|TRBD1|TRBV5-1
TGCGCCAGCAGCTTTCTCCCAGGGGGGGACACTGAAGCTTTCTTT
CASSFLPGGDTEAFF
>TRBJ2-7|-|-|TRBV6-5
TGTGCCAGCAGTTACAGTCTAGGGGACTACGAGCAGTACTTC
CASSYSLGDYEQYF
>TRBJ2-3|-|TRBD2|TRBV5-1
TGCGCCAGCAGCTTGGGGCTAGCGGGGGGGCCCTCATTGTTTACGCAGTATTTT
CASSLGLAGGPSLFTQYF
>TRBJ2-2|once|TRBD2|TRBV6-5
TGTGCCAGCAGACTAGCGGGAGACACCGGGGAGCTGTTTTTT
CASRLAGDTGELFF
>TRBJ1-5|-|TRBD1|TRBV2
TGTGCCAGCAGTCAACAGGGGTATAGCAATCAGCCCCAGCATTTT
CASSQQGYSNQPQHF
>TRBJ2-7|-|-|TRBV4-3
TGCGCCAGCAGCCACCGAGGGGTCCAGGGTCGGTACGAGCAGTACTTC
CASSHRGVQGRYEQYF
>TRBJ2-1|-|TRBD1|TRBV5-5
TGTGCCAGCACCCCGGGACAGGGGTTTAGTGAGCAGTTCTTC
CASTPGQGFSEQFF
>TRBJ1-5|-|-|TRBV19
TGTGCCAGTTCCCCGGGCCGCTACCCCAATCAGCCCCAGCATTTT
CASSPGRYPNQPQHF
>TRBJ2-3|-|TRBD1|TRBV6-1
TGTGCCAGCCGGGACAGGGGAATATCAGATACGCAGTATTTT
CASRDRGISDTQYF
>TRBJ2-3|once|-|TRBV27
TGTGCCAGCAGTCTAACAGGGATTAGCACAGATACGCAGTATTTT
CASSLTGISTDTQYF
>TRBJ1-1|-|-|TRBV5-1
TGCGCCAGCAGCAAGAGGGAGGGTCGGACTGAAGCTTTCTTT
CASSKREGRTEAFF
>TRBJ2-7|-|TRBD2|TRBV9
TGTGCCAGCAGCGTAGGTGGGGTGCCGGGACTAGCGGGAGGCCGAAGTGAGCAGTACTTC
CASSVGGVPGLAGGRSEQYF
>TRBJ2-5|once|TRBD2|TRBV2
TGTGCCAGCAGTGGTCTAGCGGGAGAGACCCAGTACTTC
CASSGLAGETQYF
>TRBJ2-5|-|-|TRBV7-2
TGTGCCAGCAGCTTCGGACTCAACCAAGAGACCCAGTACTTC
CASSFGLNQETQYF
>TRBJ1-2|-|-|TRBV6-1
TGTGCCAGCAGTGAATTTAGCGGGATCGGCTACACCTTC
CASSEFSGIGYTF
>TRBJ2-1|-|-|TRBV5-4
TGTGCCAGCAGCTTGGCCTTCGGGCCACTACAGGGAGCGGATGGAGAGCAGTTCTTC
CASSLAFGPLQGADGEQFF
>TRBJ2-7|-|-|TRBV5-6
TGTGCCAGCAGCCGTACAGGAACAGGGAGCTCCTACGAGCAGTACTTC
CASSRTGTGSSYEQYF
>TRBJ1-1|-|TRBD1|TRBV6-6
TGTGCCAGCAGTGTCGACAGGGCTGAAGCTTTCTTT
CASSVDRAEAFF
>TRBJ2-2|few|TRBD2|TRBV2
TGTGCCAGCAGTTACGGACTAGCGGGAGATCACGGGGAGCTGTTTTTT
CASSYGLAGDHGELFF
>TRBJ2-7|-|-|TRBV18
TGTGCCAGCCGAATTGGACAGTTCTACGAGCAGTACTTC
CASRIGQFYEQYF
>TRBJ1-6|-|-|TRBV5-5
TGTGCCAGCAGCTTGGAGTATAATTCACCCCTCCACTTT
CASSLEYNSPLHF
>TRBJ1-1|-|-|TRBV2
TGTGCCAGCAGTGAAGGGGCGCCCCTGAACACTGAAGCTTTCTTT
CASSEGAPLNTEAFF
>TRBJ2-1|-|-|TRBV7-9
TGTGCCAGCAGCTTAGTACTATACAATGAGCAGTTCTTC
CASSLVLYNEQFF
>TRBJ2-3|-|-|TRBV9
TGTGCCAGCAGCTCACCGAGGGGAGGATCTAGCACAGATACGCAGTATTTT
CASSSPRGGSSTDTQYF
>TRBJ1-1|-|-|TRBV11-3
TGTGCCAGCAGCTTAGAACAGCAACTGTCTGGAGCTTTCTTT
CASSLEQQLSGAFF
>TRBJ1-1|-|-|TRBV6-5
TGTGCCAGCAGTTACGCCAAAAACACTGAAGCTTTCTTT
CASSYAKNTEAFF
>TRBJ2-7|-|TRBD2|TRBV28
TGTGCCAGCAGTCCCCCTGGCGGGAGGGCCTCCTACGAGCAGTACTTC
CASSPPGGRASYEQYF
>TRBJ2-4|-|-|TRBV6-5
TGTGCCAGCAGTTCTACTGGACAGAAAAACATTCAGTACTTC
CASSSTGQKNIQYF
>TRBJ2-1|-|-|TRBV7-3
TGTGCCAGCAGCTTAAATGGAGGGGACAGATTGGGTGAGCAGTTCTTC
CASSLNGGDRLGEQFF
>TRBJ1-2|once|-|TRBV28
TGTGCCAGCAGTTCTACAGGTCTTGGCTACACCTTC
CASSSTGLGYTF
>TRBJ2-7|-|TRBD2|TRBV5-4
TGTGCCAGCAGCTCGAGCCAAGGGGCGGGAGGAGCCTACGAGCAGTACTTC
CASSSSQGAGGAYEQYF
>TRBJ2-3|-|TRBD2|TRBV5-1
TGCGCCAGCAGCTTGAGCGGGGGCACAGATACGCAGTATTTT
CASSLSGGTDTQYF
>TRBJ1-1|-|-|TRBV27
TGTGCCAGCAGTTTACTTCAAAGGAACACTGAAGCTTTCTTT
CASSLLQRNTEAFF
>TRBJ1-4|-|TRBD1|TRBV5-6
TGTGCCAGCAGCCTTGGCAGGGGGTTGTATACGGGCGAAAAACTGTTTTTT
CASSLGRGLYTGEKLFF
>TRBJ1-1|-|-|TRBV2
TGTGCCAGCAGTGAAGCGCCTGAAGCTTTCTTT
CASSEAPEAFF
>TRBJ2-1|-|-|TRBV19
TGTGCCAGTAGCGGGGCATACAATGAGCAGTTCTTC
CASSGAYNEQFF
>TRBJ2-2|-|TRBD1|TRBV5-1
TGCGCCAGCAGCCCGGGACAGATAAACACCGGGGAGCTGTTTTTT
CASSPGQINTGELFF
>TRBJ1-3|-|-|TRBV14
TGTGCCAGCAGCCAATTCACGGGAAACACCATATATTTT
CASSQFTGNTIYF
>TRBJ2-1|-|-|TRBV5-4
TGTGCCAGCAGCTTGGGGAGGATCAATGAGCAGTTCTTC
CASSLGRINEQFF
>TRBJ2-5|-|-|TRBV5-1
TGCGCCAGCAGCTTGTGGGAACGGGAGACCCAGTACTTC
CASSLWERETQYF
>TRBJ1-1|-|-|TRBV7-9
TGTGCCAGCACAGATCTGGTGAACACTGAAGCTTTCTTT
CASTDLVNTEAFF
>TRBJ1-2|-|-|TRBV27
TGTGCCAGCAGAGAACAGGGCACTAACTATGGCTACACCTTC
CASREQGTNYGYTF
>TRBJ2-1|-|TRBD1|TRBV10-3
TGTGCCATCAGGGCCGGGACAGGGTTGGATGAGCAGTTCTTC
CAIRAGTGLDEQFF
>TRBJ2-7|-|-|TRBV11-2
TGTGCCAGCAGCTTAGGACGGGAGATAGCCTACGAGCAGTACTTC
CASSLGREIAYEQYF
>TRBJ2-7|-|TRBD2|TRBV6-5
TGTGCCAGCAGTTACTCGACCCTAGCGGGAGGCGAGCAGTACTTC
CASSYSTLAGGEQYF
>TRBJ2-5|-|TRBD2|TRBV27
TGTGCCAGTTGTAGCGGGGGGGACCAAGAGACCCAGTACTTC
CASCSGGDQETQYF